In this sample, the clone carrying this TCR beta chain turned up many times. Its specificity is unknown. The data derive from a study of T cells in Graves' hyperthyroidism and ophthalmopathy. Broader study findings: The model identified upcoming ophthalmopathy a median approximately 6.4 months ahead of onset. A model using 13 V-J features told ophthalmopathy apart from stable hyperthyroidism.

Amplified TCR beta CDR3 regions came from RNA transcripts. TCR CDR3 underwent first-round RT-PCR with the HTBI primer set. Using its own MiXCR run on the multiplex PCR reads, TCRdb lists one record per CDR3 protein. The data hold hundreds of thousands of distinct CDR3 sequences, with around 15% observed a single time. Germline V gene lookup returns CDR1 SGHTA and CDR2 FQGTGA. This CDR3 comprises 14 residues. Between the trimmed V and J ends, which lost 5 bases and 5 bases, there was a span of 15 bases. Uncontrolled infection, other autoimmune disease, pregnancy or lactation excluded patients. In making diagnoses, clinical symptoms, serum thyroxine and TRAb, thyroid ultrasound and orbital computed tomography were all used.

The chain recombines TRBV7-3 with TRBJ2-5; D unclear. This receptor was identified in a middle-aged woman with Graves' ophthalmopathy. The sequenced material came from blood. The CDR3 protein is CASSPSPEEETQYF. In nucleotides, the CDR3 is TGTGCCAGCAGCCCTTCCCCAGAGGAGGAGACCCAGTACTTC. Variable domain in full (rest from reference TRBV7-3 and TRBJ2-5): GAGVSQTPSNKVTEKGKYVELRCDPISGHTALYWYRQSLGQGPEFLIYFQGTGAADDSGLPNDRFFAVRPEGSVSTLKIQRTERGDSAVYLCASSPSPEEETQYFGPGTRLLVL.